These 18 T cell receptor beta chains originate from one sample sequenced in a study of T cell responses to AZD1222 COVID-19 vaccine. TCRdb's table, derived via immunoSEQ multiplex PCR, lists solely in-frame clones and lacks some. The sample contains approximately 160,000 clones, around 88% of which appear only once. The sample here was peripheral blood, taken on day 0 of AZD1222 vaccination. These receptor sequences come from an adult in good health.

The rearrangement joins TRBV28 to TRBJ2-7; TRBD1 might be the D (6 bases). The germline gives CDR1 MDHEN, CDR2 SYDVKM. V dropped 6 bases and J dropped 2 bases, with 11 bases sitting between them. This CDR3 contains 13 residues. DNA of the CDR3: TGTGCCAGCAGAACGGACAGAGCCTACGAGCAGTACTTC. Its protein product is CASRTDRAYEQYF.

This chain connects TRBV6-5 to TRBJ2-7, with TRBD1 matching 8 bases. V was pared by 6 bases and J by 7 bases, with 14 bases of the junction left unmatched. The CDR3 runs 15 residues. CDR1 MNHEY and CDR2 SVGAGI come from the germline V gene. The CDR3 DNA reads TGTGCCAGCAGACGCCGACCAGGGGGCTCGGGGGAGCAGTACTTC. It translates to CASRRRPGGSGEQYF.

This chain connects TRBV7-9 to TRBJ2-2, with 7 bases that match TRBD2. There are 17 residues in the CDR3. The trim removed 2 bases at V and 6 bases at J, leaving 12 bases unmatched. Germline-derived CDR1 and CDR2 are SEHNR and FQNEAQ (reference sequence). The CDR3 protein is CASSLHLRLAGAGELFF. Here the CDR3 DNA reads TGTGCCAGCAGCTTACACCTACGACTAGCAGGCGCCGGGGAGCTGTTTTTT.

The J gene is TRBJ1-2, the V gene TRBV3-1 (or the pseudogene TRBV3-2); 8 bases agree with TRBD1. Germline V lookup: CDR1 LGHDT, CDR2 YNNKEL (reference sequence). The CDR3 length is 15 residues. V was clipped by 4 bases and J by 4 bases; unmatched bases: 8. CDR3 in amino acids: CASSPISTGGYGYTF. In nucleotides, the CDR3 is TGTGCCAGCAGCCCCATCAGTACAGGGGGCTATGGCTACACCTTC.

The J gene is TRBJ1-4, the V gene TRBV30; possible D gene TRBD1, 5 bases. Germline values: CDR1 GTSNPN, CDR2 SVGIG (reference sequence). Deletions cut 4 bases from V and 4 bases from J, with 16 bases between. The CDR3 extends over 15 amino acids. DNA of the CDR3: TGTGCCTGGACTAAAACAGGAGCTTTTAATGAAAAACTGTTTTTT. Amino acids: CAWTKTGAFNEKLFF.

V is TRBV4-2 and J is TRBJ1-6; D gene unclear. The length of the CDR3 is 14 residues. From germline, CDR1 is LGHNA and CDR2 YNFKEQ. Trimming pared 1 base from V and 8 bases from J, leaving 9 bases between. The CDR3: CASSQGFGDSPLHF. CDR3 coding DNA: TGTGCCAGCAGCCAAGGATTCGGAGATTCACCCCTCCACTTT.

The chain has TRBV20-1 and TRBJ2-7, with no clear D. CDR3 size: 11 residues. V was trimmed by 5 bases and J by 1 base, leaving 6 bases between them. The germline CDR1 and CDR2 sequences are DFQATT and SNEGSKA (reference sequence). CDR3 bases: TGCAGTGCTCTGCGATCCTACGAGCAGTACTTC. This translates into CSALRSYEQYF.

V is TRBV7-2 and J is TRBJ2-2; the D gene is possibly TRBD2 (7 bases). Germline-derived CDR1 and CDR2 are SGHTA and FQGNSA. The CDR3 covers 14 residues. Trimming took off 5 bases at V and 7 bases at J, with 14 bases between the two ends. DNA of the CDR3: TGTGCCAGCAGCATTGGGGGGGGCAGCGGGGAGCTGTTTTTT. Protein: CASSIGGGSGELFF.

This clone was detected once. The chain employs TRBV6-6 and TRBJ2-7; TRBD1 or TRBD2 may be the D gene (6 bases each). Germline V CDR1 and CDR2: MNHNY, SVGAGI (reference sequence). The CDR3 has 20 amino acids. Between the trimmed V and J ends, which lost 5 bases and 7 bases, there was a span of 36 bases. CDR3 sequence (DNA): TGTGCCAGCAGTCCGGGGACCGGCCTAGCGAGTCCCCTCAGGGGCTTTGAGCAGTACTTC. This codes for CASSPGTGLASPLRGFEQYF.

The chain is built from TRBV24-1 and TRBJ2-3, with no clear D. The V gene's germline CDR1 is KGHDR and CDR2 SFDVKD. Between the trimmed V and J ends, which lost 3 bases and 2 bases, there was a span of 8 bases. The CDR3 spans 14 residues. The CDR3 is CATSDHTDTDTQYF. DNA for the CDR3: TGTGCCACCAGTGATCACACAGACACAGATACGCAGTATTTT.

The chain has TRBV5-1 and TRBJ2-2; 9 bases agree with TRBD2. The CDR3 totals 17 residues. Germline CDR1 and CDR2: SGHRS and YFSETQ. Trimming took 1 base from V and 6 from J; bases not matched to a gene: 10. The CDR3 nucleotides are TGCGCCAGCAGCTTGCTGGGCGGGAGGGCCATGCCCGGGGAGCTGTTTTTT. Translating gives CASSLLGGRAMPGELFF.

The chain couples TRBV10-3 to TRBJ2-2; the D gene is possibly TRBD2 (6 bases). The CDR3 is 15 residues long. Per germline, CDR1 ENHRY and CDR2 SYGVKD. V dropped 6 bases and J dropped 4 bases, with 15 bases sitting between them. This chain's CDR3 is CAIRPRDLITGELFF. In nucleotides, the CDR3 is TGTGCCATCAGACCCCGGGACTTAATCACCGGGGAGCTGTTTTTT.

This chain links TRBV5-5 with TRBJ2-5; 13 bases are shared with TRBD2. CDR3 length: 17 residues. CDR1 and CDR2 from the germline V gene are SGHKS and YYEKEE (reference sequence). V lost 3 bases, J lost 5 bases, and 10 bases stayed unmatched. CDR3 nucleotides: TGTGCCAGCAGCTCGGGACTAGCGGGATTAGTTGCGGAGACCCAGTACTTC. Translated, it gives CASSSGLAGLVAETQYF.

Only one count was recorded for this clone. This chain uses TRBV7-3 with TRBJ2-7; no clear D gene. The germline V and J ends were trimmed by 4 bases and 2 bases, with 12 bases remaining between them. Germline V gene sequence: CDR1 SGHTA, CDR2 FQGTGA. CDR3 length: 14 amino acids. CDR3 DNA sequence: TGTGCCAGCAGCTCGGGTCTCCTACCCTACGAGCAGTACTTC. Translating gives CASSSGLLPYEQYF.

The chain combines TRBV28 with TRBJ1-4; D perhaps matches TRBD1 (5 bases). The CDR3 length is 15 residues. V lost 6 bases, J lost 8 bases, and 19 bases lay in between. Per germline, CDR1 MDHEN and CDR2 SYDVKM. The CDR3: CASRPGTPLREKLFF. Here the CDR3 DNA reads TGTGCCAGCAGGCCAGGGACCCCTCTTAGGGAAAAACTGTTTTTT.

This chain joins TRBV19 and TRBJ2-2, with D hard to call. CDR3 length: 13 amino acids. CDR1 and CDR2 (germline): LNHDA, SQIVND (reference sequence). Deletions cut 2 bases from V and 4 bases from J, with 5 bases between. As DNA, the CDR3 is TGTGCCAGTAGTATAATGGCCACCGGGGAGCTGTTTTTT. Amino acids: CASSIMATGELFF.

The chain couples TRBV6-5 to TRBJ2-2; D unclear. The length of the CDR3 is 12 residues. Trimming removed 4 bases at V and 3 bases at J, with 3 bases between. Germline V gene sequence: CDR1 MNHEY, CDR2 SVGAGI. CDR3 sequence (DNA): TGTGCCAGCAGTTCTTACACCGGGGAGCTGTTTTTT. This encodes CASSSYTGELFF.

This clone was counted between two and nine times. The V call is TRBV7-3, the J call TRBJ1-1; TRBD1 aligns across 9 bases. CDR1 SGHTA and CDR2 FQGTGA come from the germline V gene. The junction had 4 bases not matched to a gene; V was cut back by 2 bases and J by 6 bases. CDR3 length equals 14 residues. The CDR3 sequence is CASSLPGQGSEAFF. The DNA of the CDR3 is TGTGCCAGCAGCTTACCGGGACAGGGATCTGAAGCTTTCTTT.